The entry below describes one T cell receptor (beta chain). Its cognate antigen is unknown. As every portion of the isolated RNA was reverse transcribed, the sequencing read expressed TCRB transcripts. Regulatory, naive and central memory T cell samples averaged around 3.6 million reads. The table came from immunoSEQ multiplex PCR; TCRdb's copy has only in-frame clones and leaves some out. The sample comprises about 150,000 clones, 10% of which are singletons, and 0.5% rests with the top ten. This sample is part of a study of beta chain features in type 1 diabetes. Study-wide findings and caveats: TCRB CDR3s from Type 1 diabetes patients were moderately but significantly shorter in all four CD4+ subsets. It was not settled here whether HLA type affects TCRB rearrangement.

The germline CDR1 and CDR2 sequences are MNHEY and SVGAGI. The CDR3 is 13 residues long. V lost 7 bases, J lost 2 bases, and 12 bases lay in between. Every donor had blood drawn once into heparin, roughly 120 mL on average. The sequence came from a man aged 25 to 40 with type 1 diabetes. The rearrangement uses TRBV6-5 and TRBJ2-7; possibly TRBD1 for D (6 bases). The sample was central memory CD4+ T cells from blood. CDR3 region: CASISGQTYEQYF. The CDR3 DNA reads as TGTGCCAGCATCTCCGGACAGACCTACGAGCAGTACTTC.